This entry describes one TCR beta chain. What antigen it recognizes has not been identified. No per-base quality is available; no much larger clone lies one base away. TCR CDR3 regions were amplified from genomic DNA by multiplex PCR using the deep immunoSEQ assay. Extracted genomic DNA from each cell subset was spread evenly across all wells of several immunoSEQ 96-well plates, with each plate serving as a replicate. Each replicate PCR for sorted subsets received roughly 0.2 ug genomic DNA, equal to roughly 30,000 T cell genomes. Purified libraries were quantified with a Qubit 3.0 fluorometer, sized on a Bioanalyzer 2100, and re-quantified with the KAPA Library Quantification kit. Every immunoSEQ 96-well plate was sequenced on a separate single-read 150-cycle Illumina NextSeq 550 flow cell. On the study's bioinformatics: Because the immunoSEQ output held only junctional sequences and lacked quality scores, the filtering could not match the filtering applied to full-length reads. Sequences were annotated with PyIR, a Python wrapper for IgBLAST v1.9, and V/J genes and CDR3 were assigned using IMGT germline references. Reads were removed for weak V/J assignments (E-value above 1e-6), missing CDR3, stop codons, out-of-frame junctions, or ambiguous translated residues. V3J clonotypes were defined by identical inferred V gene, J gene, and CDR3 amino acid sequence. The percentage overlap between two repertoires was calculated by dividing the number of shared unique clonotypes by the size of the smaller repertoire. Repertoire richness was assessed with RTK rarefaction, the Chao1 estimator, and Recon v2.1 estimates of unobserved clonotypes. Generation probabilities were computed with OLGA for all TCRbeta clonotypes obtained by the gDNA method from a handful of donors. Sourced from immuneACCESS, this table was stored by TCRdb with only in-frame sequences that have V and J called. A share of the clones is absent; for the studies checked, an unresolved V gene accounts for under half, and the remainder has no known explanation. That table is the source of V, J and clone size, and D and trimming were worked out from the DNA. This sample is represented by 1,400,000 or so clones; about 98.5% of them were singletons. The top ten clones comprise about 0.4% of the sample.

These data originate in a study of shared clonotypes between healthy human individuals (dated by TCRdb to the early 2020s). Looking at the study overall: Three men and a couple of women, aged 18 to 49 years, made up the cohort. For each donor, CD4 naive and CD4 memory were each given three plates, CD8 naive was given two plates, and CD8 memory was given one plate. To estimate repertoire size and how much clonotype sharing occurs between individuals, the study deeply sequenced the blood TCR repertoires of five or six healthy adults. Different laboratories and diverse techniques were used to prepare libraries and sequence TCR repertoires, to increase sequencing depth and limit assay-specific biases. Per donor, leukapheresis produced somewhere between about 0.9 and 9.5 billion PBMCs.

CDR1 MNHEY and CDR2 SMNVEV are derived from the germline V gene (reference sequence). CDR3 length: 14 amino acids, cysteine to phenylalanine. Solely the CDR3 DNA is kept, with 42 bases framed from the first base. V was cut back by 6 bases and J by 2 bases, leaving a gap of 14 bases between them. Summary of the overall study and its limitations: Compared with non-shared clonotypes, the clonotypes found in all four sorted-subset donors had higher generation probabilities. Because the study included a small number of donors, the genetic and exposure-history diversity represented was limited. Pairwise subsampling led to the expectation that sequencing depth would affect the degree of clonotype sharing among donors. Across a few donors, around 5.4% of naive CD4, roughly 3.5% of naive CD8, 2% to 2.5% of memory CD4, and under 0.45% of memory CD8 clonotypes were shared. Sampling was limited to blood, and TCR repertoires in tissue likely differ from TCR repertoires in blood. Naive subsets generally had larger estimated clonotype richness than memory subsets. Rarefaction of sorted-subset datasets indicated incomplete sequencing despite the large sequencing depth.

Healthy HIV-negative adults with no recently reported acute infections or vaccinations were included as donors. Every donor was a Caucasian adult residing in Nashville, Tennessee, USA. CD4+ T cells were enriched by magnetic negative selection; naive cells were then positively selected on CD45RA, and the negative fraction formed the memory subset. Blood was obtained by leukapheresis, after which PBMCs were separated by Ficoll-Histopaque density gradient centrifugation and cryopreserved in liquid nitrogen vapor phase. Analytical flow cytometry was used to check the purity and quantity of each magnetically sorted T cell population. Genomic DNA was isolated from every sorted fraction and measured by UV absorbance on a Nanodrop 2000c.

The sample comprised naive CD4+ T cells sorted from blood. Taken with the paper, the label for cell subset or site translates to: CD45RA+ positively selected. The V and J segments used are TRBV27 and TRBJ2-7; the D gene identity is not certain. This receptor was obtained from a man aged 25-45 years in good health. The CDR3 is CASRPSGRPYEQYF. Read as DNA, the sequence is TGTGCCAGCAGGCCCTCCGGCCGACCCTACGAGCAGTACTTC.